This T cell receptor (beta chain) derives from a study of blood T cell repertoires in COVID-19 (dated by TCRdb to 2020 to 2022). Study-wide context: Collaborator samples came from the United States, Italy and Spain and covered acute and convalescent phases of COVID-19. The prospective study material was composed of cDNA or gDNA derived from T cells, B-cell-depleted T cells, or PBMCs. Deeply sampled blood TCRbeta repertoires from subjects exposed to, actively infected with, or recovered from COVID-19 were included in the dataset. The repertoires were made available in a free public database intended to serve as a resource for research on the immune response to SARS-CoV-2. Samples came from the ongoing ImmuneRACE study (first 160 participants) plus 1,254 subjects from 6 global collaborators. Sample metadata almost always included a de-identified subject ID, COVID-19 status, age in years and sex. Where HLA class I and class II types were available, the types were taken from metadata supplied by the sample provider, not from assay-based typing. The study at large found these results: The quantity of clinical and demographic metadata differed by source and by participant and was supplied without curation.

A word on this clone: Its antigen target is currently unknown. Base qualities are not at hand, and no much larger clone is one base apart.

TCRbeta CDR3 regions were amplified from genomic DNA using the immunoSEQ Assay, a bias-controlled multiplex PCR. The original methods were these. Within the assay, amplification of reference gene primers was used to estimate how many nucleated cells each sample contained. Sequence reads were collapsed and filtered to measure the absolute abundance of every unique TCRbeta CDR3 rearrangement. For each sample, productive Simpson clonality was calculated as the square root of Simpson's diversity index over productive rearrangements. Held by TCRdb, this immuneACCESS table contains in-frame sequences only and omits some clones. Under half of the omission traces to an unresolved V gene where checked; the cause of the rest is unknown. V and J calls and clone size come straight from that table; D and trimming were deduced from the DNA. The sample includes roughly 280,000 clones, with 75% to 90% observed a single time. The biggest ten clones account for roughly 1.8% of the sample.

Including the terminal cysteine and phenylalanine, the CDR3 comprises 17 residues. Of all the DNA, just the CDR3 is kept, 51 bases in frame from base 1. From the germline V gene, CDR1 is SGDLS and CDR2 is YYNGEE. Trimming removed 4 bases from V and 5 bases from J; the gene matches leave 9 bases unexplained. The collaborating institutions used their own protocols to collect whole blood in K2EDTA tubes. For TCRbeta analysis, collaborators shipped samples in one of three forms: frozen whole blood, isolated PBMCs, or DNA extracted from either of those sample types. The chain was built from TRBV9 and TRBJ2-1; 13 junctional bases match TRBD2. The origin of this receptor is a man aged 25 to 40 with active or convalescent COVID-19. The source material was peripheral blood. The sequenced DNA is TGTGCCAGCAGCCGGACTAGCGGGGGAGCTGGGGACAATGAGCAGTTCTTC. Translated, it reads CASSRTSGGAGDNEQFF.